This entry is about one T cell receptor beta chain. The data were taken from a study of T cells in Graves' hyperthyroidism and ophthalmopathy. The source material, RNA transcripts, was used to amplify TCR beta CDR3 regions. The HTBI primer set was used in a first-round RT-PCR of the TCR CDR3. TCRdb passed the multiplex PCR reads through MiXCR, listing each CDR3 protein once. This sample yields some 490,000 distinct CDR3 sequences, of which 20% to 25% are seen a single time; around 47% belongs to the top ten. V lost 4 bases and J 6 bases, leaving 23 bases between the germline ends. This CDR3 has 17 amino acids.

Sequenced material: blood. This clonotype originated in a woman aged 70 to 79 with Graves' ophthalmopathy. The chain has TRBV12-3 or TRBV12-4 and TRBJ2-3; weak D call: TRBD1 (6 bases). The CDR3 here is CASSYSFFRGGRDTQYF. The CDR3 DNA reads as TGTGCCAGCAGTTACTCCTTTTTTAGAGGGGGACGTGATACGCAGTATTTT.